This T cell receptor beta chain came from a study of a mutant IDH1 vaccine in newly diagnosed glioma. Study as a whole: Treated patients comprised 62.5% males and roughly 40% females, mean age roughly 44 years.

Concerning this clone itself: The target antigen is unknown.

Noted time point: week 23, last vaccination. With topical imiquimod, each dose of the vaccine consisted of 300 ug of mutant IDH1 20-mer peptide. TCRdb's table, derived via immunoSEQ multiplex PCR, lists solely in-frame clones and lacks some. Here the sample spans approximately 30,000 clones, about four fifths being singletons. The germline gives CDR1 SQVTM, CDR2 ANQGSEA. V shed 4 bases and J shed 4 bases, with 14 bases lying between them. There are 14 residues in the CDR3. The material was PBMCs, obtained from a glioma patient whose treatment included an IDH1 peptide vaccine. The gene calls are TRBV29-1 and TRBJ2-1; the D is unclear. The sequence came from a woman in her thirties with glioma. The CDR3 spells CSVGRDRAYNEQFF. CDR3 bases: TGCAGCGTTGGCCGAGATAGGGCATACAATGAGCAGTTCTTC.